This T cell receptor beta chain was obtained from a study of blood T cell repertoires in COVID-19 (dated by TCRdb to about 2020). A note on the overall study: Samples covering the acute and convalescent phases of COVID-19 were provided by collaborators in the United States, Italy and Spain. The prospective study material was composed of cDNA or gDNA derived from T cells, B-cell-depleted T cells, or PBMCs. Deeply sampled blood TCRbeta repertoires from subjects exposed to, actively infected with, or recovered from COVID-19 were included in the dataset. The repertoires were made available in a free public database intended to serve as a resource for research on the immune response to SARS-CoV-2. Samples came from the ongoing ImmuneRACE study (first 160 participants) plus 1,254 subjects from 6 global collaborators. The sample metadata nearly always contained a de-identified subject ID, COVID-19 status, age in years and sex. Where available, HLA class I and class II types were taken from metadata supplied by the sample provider and were not determined by assay-based typing.

The trim is 0 bases for V and 0 bases for J, with a gap of 7 bases between the germline ends. The CDR3 starts with the cysteine, ends with the phenylalanine, and has 14 residues. Here the CDR3 DNA is all that survives: 42 bases in frame from base 1. The germline V gene provides CDR1 SGHRS and CDR2 YFSETQ. TCRbeta CDR3 regions were amplified from genomic DNA using the immunoSEQ Assay, a bias-controlled multiplex PCR. Per the original workflow: The number of nucleated cells in each sample was estimated from the amplification of reference gene primers within the assay. Sequence reads were collapsed and filtered to measure the absolute abundance of every unique TCRbeta CDR3 rearrangement. For each sample, productive Simpson clonality was calculated as the square root of Simpson's diversity index across productive rearrangements. TCRdb provides this immuneACCESS table in a form limited to in-frame rearrangements. Some clones are lacking; in checked studies, under half of them reflect an unresolved V gene, and why the rest are absent is not known. V and J calls and clone size are those listed in that table; D and trimming were worked out from the DNA. The sample table records more than 60,000 clones; about 88% of these occur just once. Approximately 40% of the sample belongs to the ten largest clones.

Results and caveats for the whole study, not just this receptor: The quantity of clinical and demographic metadata differed by source and by participant and was supplied without curation.

One collaborating source in Seattle enrolled patients during active infection and followed them longitudinally through the course of disease. Whole blood was collected in K2EDTA tubes by collaborating institutions according to the institutions' own protocols. For TCRbeta analysis, collaborators shipped samples as frozen whole blood, isolated PBMCs, or DNA extracted from either of those sample types. Remarks on this clone: The clone's antigen remains unknown. The record has no base qualities; no much larger clone is one base away.

In this chain, TRBV5-1 is recombined with TRBJ2-7; 5 matching bases give a weak D call of TRBD2. This clonotype originated in a woman in her fifties or sixties with COVID-19, enrolled during active disease. Sequenced input: peripheral blood. In nucleotide form, the sequence is TGCGCCAGCAGCTTGGGTGGGAGCTCCTACGAGCAGTACTTC. It is translated as CASSLGGSSYEQYF.